This TCR beta chain was retrieved from a study of blood T cell repertoires in COVID-19. Study information: T cells, B-cell-depleted T cells, or PBMCs provided the cDNA or gDNA that served as material.

The CDR3 has 14 residues. Trimming took off 5 bases at V and 1 base at J, with 10 bases between the two ends. Germline V CDR1 and CDR2: LNHDA, SQIVND (reference sequence). Generated by immunoSEQ multiplex PCR, the TCRdb table keeps only in-frame clones and is missing some. The sample consists of a few hundred thousand clones, nearly 90% of them appearing once. The TCR sequence derives from a woman in her forties or fifties who had been exposed to COVID-19. The chain couples TRBV19 to TRBJ2-3; D possibly corresponds to TRBD1 (5 bases). Sequences were obtained from PBMCs or T cells enriched from blood (not recorded which). The CDR3 DNA follows: TGTGCCAGTAGTCCAGGGATGGGCACAGATACGCAGTATTTT. It codes for CASSPGMGTDTQYF.